The 17 T cell receptor beta chains below were found in one sample sequenced in a study of control samples from healthy donors and cancer patients. The table came from immunoSEQ multiplex PCR; TCRdb's copy has only in-frame clones and leaves some out. Counted here are more than 140,000 clones, 91% occurring once; the ten biggest clones make up about 7.1%. The material sequenced was blood. The receptors were gathered from a man aged 18 to 29 in good health.

With respect to this clone: Within the sample, other DNA sequences also encode this same CDR3. The rearrangement uses TRBV20-1 and TRBJ2-5; D is ambiguous. The CDR3 is 10 amino acids. Germline CDR1 and CDR2: DFQATT and SNEGSKA (reference sequence). V dropped 2 bases and J dropped 4 bases, with 2 bases sitting between them. CDR3 protein: CSARRETQYF. The CDR3 DNA sequence: TGCAGTGCTAGAAGAGAGACCCAGTACTTC.

The chain has TRBV12-3 or TRBV12-4 and TRBJ2-1, with D tentatively TRBD1 or TRBD2 (5 bases each). V was trimmed by 5 bases and J by 6 bases, leaving 8 bases between them. The CDR3 is 12 amino acids. CDR3 residues: CASSTGTNEQFF. CDR3 coding DNA: TGTGCCAGCAGTACCGGGACCAATGAGCAGTTCTTC.

The chain has TRBV5-1 and TRBJ2-2; D tentatively reads TRBD1 or TRBD2 (5 bases each). There are 14 residues in the CDR3. V dropped 3 bases and J dropped 4 bases, with 10 bases sitting between them. Per germline, CDR1 SGHRS and CDR2 YFSETQ. The CDR3 loop is CASSSRDGTGELFF. CDR3 bases: TGCGCCAGCAGCTCCCGGGACGGCACCGGGGAGCTGTTTTTT.

This chain links TRBV5-1 with TRBJ2-2; D gene unclear. Germline values: CDR1 SGHRS, CDR2 YFSETQ. This CDR3 has 16 amino acids. Trimming shortened V by 2 bases and J by 5 bases, and 16 bases separated the two germline ends. This CDR3 reads CASSFAGSARTGELFF. The CDR3 region has the DNA TGCGCCAGCAGCTTTGCTGGGTCGGCGAGAACCGGGGAGCTGTTTTTT. Looking up the rest from reference TRBV5-1 and TRBJ2-2 gives the full variable domain: KAGVTQTPRYLIKTRGQQVTLSCSPISGHRSVSWYQQTPGQGLQFLFEYFSETQRNKGNFPGRFSGRQFSNSRSEMNVSTLELGDSALYLCASSFAGSARTGELFFGEGSRLTVL.

This clone is a singleton in its sample. V usage is TRBV5-1 and J usage is TRBJ1-1, with 7 bases aligning to TRBD1. Germline-derived CDR1 and CDR2 are SGHRS and YFSETQ. The J segment lost 1 base and the V segment lost 2 bases, leaving 5 bases of the junction unmatched. This CDR3 contains 15 residues. The CDR3 here is CASSFAGTENTEAFF. CDR3 in DNA: TGCGCCAGCAGCTTTGCGGGGACAGAGAACACTGAAGCTTTCTTT.

V gene TRBV18 combines with J gene TRBJ2-1, with a weak D call TRBD1 (6 bases). Germline V gives CDR1 KGHSH, CDR2 LQKENI. The V end was cut by 3 bases, the J end by 2 bases, with 11 bases between. This CDR3 spans 15 amino acids. The CDR3 sequence is CASSPQGQPYNEQFF. DNA of the CDR3: TGTGCCAGCTCACCCCAGGGACAACCCTACAATGAGCAGTTCTTC.

V usage is TRBV5-6 and J usage is TRBJ2-1; 9 nucleotides align to TRBD1. CDR3 size: 18 residues. J lost 7 bases, V lost 2 bases, and 16 bases had no gene match. Per the germline V gene, CDR1 is SGHDT and CDR2 is YYEEEE. The CDR3, as DNA: TGTGCCAGCAGCTTTTATGAACCCGGCGCGACAGGGGGAAATGAGCAGTTCTTC. Amino acids: CASSFYEPGATGGNEQFF. The full variable domain, with the rest looked up from reference TRBV5-6 and TRBJ2-1, is DAGVTQSPTHLIKTRGQQVTLRCSPKSGHDTVSWYQQALGQGPQFIFQYYEEEERQRGNFPDRFSGHQFPNYSSELNVNALLLGDSALYLCASSFYEPGATGGNEQFFGPGTRLTVL.

The chain couples TRBV9 to TRBJ1-4; 7 bases line up with TRBD1. Germline V CDR1 and CDR2: SGDLS, YYNGEE. The CDR3 covers 16 residues. J gave up 7 bases and V 3 bases, and 12 bases lay outside the gene matches. CDR3 amino acids: CASSAFRVGQSEKLFF. CDR3 sequence (DNA): TGTGCCAGCAGCGCCTTTCGGGTGGGACAGTCTGAAAAACTGTTTTTT.

This clone was seen only once. The chain joins TRBV29-1 to TRBJ1-1; D is ambiguous. Trimming pared 5 bases from V and 2 bases from J, leaving 12 bases between. This CDR3 region has 13 residues. Germline CDR1 SQVTM, CDR2 ANQGSEA. The CDR3 region has the DNA TGCAGCGTTAAGGTCGGGATTAACACTGAAGCTTTCTTT. This encodes CSVKVGINTEAFF.

The chain carries TRBV6-5 and TRBJ1-3; D is uncertain. The CDR3 has 15 residues. Germline V lookup: CDR1 MNHEY, CDR2 SVGAGI. Trimming removed 4 bases from V and 0 bases from J, with 10 bases in between. CDR3 coding DNA: TGTGCCAGCAGTTCTCCGACGGACTCTGGAAACACCATATATTTT. Its protein is CASSSPTDSGNTIYF.

The chain employs TRBV5-4 and TRBJ2-7, with 12 bases lining up with TRBD2. V lost 4 bases and J lost 2; bases outside the gene matches: 1. The CDR3 sequence is 14 residues long. Germline V lookup: CDR1 SGHNT, CDR2 YYREEE (reference sequence). CDR3 amino acids: CASSLAGGPYEQYF. The DNA for the CDR3 is TGTGCCAGCAGCCTAGCGGGGGGGCCCTACGAGCAGTACTTC.

This chain links TRBV7-2 with TRBJ2-3; TRBD2 agrees at 8 bases. The CDR3 spans 16 residues. Per germline, CDR1 SGHTA and CDR2 FQGNSA. Trimming took 5 bases from V and 0 from J; bases not matched to a gene: 7. Written as DNA, the CDR3 is TGTGCCAGCAGCCCAACGGGCGGGGGGAGCACAGATACGCAGTATTTT. Encoded protein: CASSPTGGGSTDTQYF.

This clone appeared a single time. This sequence joins TRBV2 and TRBJ1-2; the D is unclear. CDR3 length equals 12 residues. CDR1 SNHLY and CDR2 FYNNEI come from the germline V gene. Trimming removed 4 bases at V and 5 bases at J, with 8 bases between. This CDR3 reads CASSGAGYGYTF. In nucleotides, the CDR3 is TGTGCCAGCAGTGGGGCAGGTTATGGCTACACCTTC.

In the case of this clone: The sample carries other DNA sequences with the same CDR3. The chain uses TRBV6-6 and TRBJ2-3; D is possibly TRBD1 (6 bases). The CDR3 consists of 14 residues. Germline CDR1 is MNHNY and CDR2 is SVGAGI (reference sequence). Trimming cost V 4 bases and J 3 bases, with 11 bases left between them. CDR3 loop: CASSSRTGTDTQYF. The CDR3 DNA sequence: TGTGCCAGCAGTTCGCGCACAGGGACAGATACGCAGTATTTT.

This sequence joins TRBV6-1 and TRBJ2-4, with D perhaps TRBD2 (6 bases). The CDR3 runs to 14 residues. With 2 bases removed from V and 6 bases from J, the gap between germline ends came to 11 bases. Germline V CDR1 and CDR2: MNHNS, SASEGT. The DNA for the CDR3 is TGTGCCAGCAGTGAATCGGGGGAGAGAAACATTCAGTACTTC. It translates to CASSESGERNIQYF.

The J gene is TRBJ1-2, the V gene TRBV28; D is possibly TRBD1 (6 bases). Germline V gene sequence: CDR1 MDHEN, CDR2 SYDVKM. This CDR3 comprises 13 residues. The V end lost 6 bases, the J end lost 3 bases, and 11 bases lay between the germline ends. CDR3 sequence: CASSQDSYYGYTF. The CDR3 DNA follows: TGTGCCAGCAGCCAGGACAGTTACTATGGCTACACCTTC.

The genes are TRBV3-1 (or the pseudogene TRBV3-2) and TRBJ2-1; 10 nucleotides match TRBD2. The CDR3 is 14 amino acids. The V gene end was trimmed by 5 bases and the J gene end by 5 bases; junction bases not matched to a gene: 3. The germline gives CDR1 LGHDT, CDR2 YNNKEL (reference sequence). The CDR3 sequence: CASSFSGGNNEQFF. The CDR3 DNA follows: TGTGCCAGCAGCTTTAGCGGGGGGAACAATGAGCAGTTCTTC.